The text below deals with one T cell receptor beta chain. The antigen remains undetermined. This sample is part of a study of Graves' ophthalmopathy and Graves' hyperthyroidism. Study findings and constraints: Blood contained most expanded thyroid clonotypes exceeding 0.001 frequency.

Hyperthyroidism in these 18- to 65-year-old patients was newly diagnosed, lasting under 2 months. The evidence that diagnosis relied on was clinical symptoms, serum thyroxine, TRAb, thyroid ultrasound and orbital computed tomography. The CDR3 loop spans 14 amino acids. The germline V gene has CDR1 LNHDA and CDR2 SQIVND (reference sequence). Trimming shortened V by 9 bases and J by 10 bases, and 19 bases separated the two germline ends. Amplified material comprised TCR beta CDR3 regions derived from RNA transcripts. Second-round multiplex PCR followed a first-round RT-PCR using HTBI primers. One entry per CDR3 protein, called by TCRdb with MiXCR from the multiplex PCR reads. The profile shows over a million distinct CDR3 sequences, around a third of them singletons.

The sample taken for sequencing was peripheral blood or thyroid tissue (not recorded which). The source is an adult man with Graves' hyperthyroidism. The gene calls are TRBV19 and TRBJ1-6; no firm D call. The CDR3 spells CASSPRVGRSPLHF. The CDR3 region has the DNA TGTGCCAGCAGCCCCCGGGTGGGGAGGTCACCCCTCCACTTT. Full variable domain (rest looked up from reference TRBV19 and TRBJ1-6): DGGITQSPKYLFRKEGQNVTLSCEQNLNHDAMYWYRQDPGQGLRLIYYSQIVNDFQKGDIAEGYSVSREKKESFPLTVTSAQKNPTAFYLCASSPRVGRSPLHFGNGTRLTVT.